This T cell receptor (beta chain) originates from a study of shared clonotypes between healthy human individuals. As for the study in general: Donor composition was a couple of women and three men, aged 18 to 49. Whole-study findings and limits: Donor scarcity curtailed the genetic and exposure-history diversity represented herein.

Every subset had its genomic DNA shared out evenly among several immunoSEQ plates. Sequenced by immunoSEQ multiplex PCR; TCRdb stores in-frame clones only, minus some. There are 500,000 to 650,000 clones in the sample; around three quarters occur only once, and around 12% lies in the top ten. Concerning this clone itself: The antigen remains unidentified.

Germline lookup yields CDR1 MNHEY and CDR2 SVGAGI. The ends lost 4 bases at V and 4 bases at J; junction bases unmatched: 2. The CDR3 is 16 residues long. The donors, healthy adults who were HIV-negative, had experienced no recent acute infections or vaccinations. Sequencing input: PBMCs. The clonotype originates from a woman aged 40 to 50 in good health. Some clones in this sample may be carry-over from other donors' samples. The chain links TRBV6-5 to TRBJ2-1, with 15 nucleotides matching TRBD2. The CDR3 region is CASSFGLAGGYNEQFF. CDR3 nucleotide sequence: TGTGCCAGCAGTTTCGGACTAGCGGGAGGGTACAATGAGCAGTTCTTC.